This TCR beta chain stems from a study of human T cells and chemical hapten exposure (dated by TCRdb to 2020 to 2022). In the study overall: For sensitization, 2% DPC in acetone was applied to a 2 cm by 2 cm area of upper inner arm skin. Throughout the roughly 25-week study period, patients were also given weekly therapeutic DPC doses on the scalp. Patch testing was done on the upper back using Finn chambers containing 0.01% DPC, and results were scored after 6 days according to International Contact Dermatitis Research Group standards. Alopecia areata with under or over 50% scalp involvement, alopecia totalis and alopecia universalis were represented in the patient cohort, which was mostly female. Libraries were pooled for sequencing, and variation in per-sample TCR yields was attributed mainly to small differences in library volumes within the pool. In alopecia patients, the study followed how the peripheral blood TCR repertoire changed in vivo over primary and secondary sensitization to diphenylcyclopropenone (DPC), a hapten. Blood samples were taken from patients before sensitization (week 0) and at 2, 6 and about 24 weeks after DPC sensitization. For TCR sequencing, blood came from 25 to 35 alopecia patients at anywhere from one to four time points (pre-sensitization, 2, 6 and 24 weeks).

With respect to this clonotype: The antigen this receptor binds is unknown. Per-nucleotide qualities are absent, and no much larger clonotype sits a single base away.

Trimming takes 2 bases off V and 4 bases off J; junction bases not matched to a gene: 15. The CDR3 covers 18 residues, taking in both the cysteine and the phenylalanine. Left in the record is the CDR3 DNA by itself, 54 bases read in frame from the first base. Taken from the germline V gene (reference sequence), the CDR1 and CDR2 loops are MNHEY and SMNVEV. Interpreted using the paper, the time point label stands for: patch test 2, 6 weeks after DPC sensitization. This specimen's treatment or condition label, interpreted: therapeutic diphenylcyclopropenone sensitization with weekly scalp DPC. Blood at each patch-test visit was drawn before the patch test was applied. Patients were considered eligible if aged 18 to 70, diagnosed with alopecia and deemed suitable for DPC therapy, and patients were excluded if pregnant. Unfractionated whole blood was collected in Tempus Blood RNA tubes, and total RNA was extracted from that blood.

The library was generated by RACE. These reads were obtained on a NextSeq 500. During library preparation, unique molecular identifiers were attached to individual cDNA molecules so that TCRs could be counted in a quantitative, reproducible way. Both TCR alpha and TCR beta chains were sequenced from each blood RNA sample. As for the original processing: A median of around 100,000 TCRs per sample was observed, with a range of about 20,000 to 750,000. V, J and CDR3 annotation of the TCR reads was carried out using the Decombinator software suite. For the PS versus PT1 abundance plots, all samples were subsampled to the same number of TCRs (28,000). Expanded TCRs were defined as absent before sensitization and observed at least eight times at the 2-week time point. Starting from the raw public reads, TCRdb applied fastp trimming at Q25, assembled clones with MiXCR and retained in-frame beta chains. For every CDR3 protein sequence, its rows merge into one entry that carries the most common genes and DNA. TCRdb's processing, not the study's, gives the V and J calls here. Counted in this sample were about 140,000 distinct CDR3 sequences; 10% to 15% of them appeared once. The leading ten clones occupy 1.3% to 1.5% of the sample.

Study-wide findings and limitations: Significantly more large CDR3 similarity clusters were formed by expanded TCRs than by pre-sensitization or healthy control sets, consistent with antigen-driven responses. Patch test score correlated positively with the number of PT1 expanded TCRs, reaching significance at thresholds 8, 16 and 32 but not at 4. All patients had alopecia, a presumed autoimmune disease, so their immune response might differ from that of healthy individuals. DPC sensitization did not change how many TCRs were above 1 in 1000 frequency, and no evidence was found of alterations in global repertoire structure. Repeated subsampling changed both the strength of the expansion versus patch-test correlation and the threshold at which that correlation became significant.

Material: whole blood, obtained in connection with sensitization to the hapten diphenylcyclopropenone (DPC). The chain was built from TRBV27 and TRBJ2-5, with 8 junctional bases fitting TRBD1. The TCR was taken from a woman aged 45-59 years with alopecia areata. Some clones in this sample may be carry-over from other donors' samples. The base sequence is TGTGCCAGCAGTTTAGGCCGTCGGGCAGGGGGCGCGGGAGAGACCCAGTACTTC. It translates to CASSLGRRAGGAGETQYF.